What follows is one T cell receptor (beta chain) and its context. What it binds is unknown. This sample stems from a study of T-cell memory formation after mild COVID-19. About the research overall: There were largely donor-specific TCR clusters.

MiXCR, run by TCRdb on the 5' RACE reads, gives a single entry per CDR3 protein. The sample consists of 400,000 or so distinct CDR3 sequences, roughly 20% of them appearing once. General study results and limits: Specificity for SARS-CoV-2 was not confirmed among the second-wave clones peaking on day 37. Whereas later expanders leaned CD4+, clones contracting day 15 to 85 showed a balanced CD4/CD8 makeup.

The sequenced sample consisted of PBMCs or a T cell subset sorted from them (not recorded which). The clonotype originates from an adult woman who had mild COVID-19 (a few samples of this study predate the infection). Cell type and time point are not known.

The chain's CDR3 is CASSDEGQGYEKLFF. As DNA, the CDR3 is TGTGCCAGCAGTGACGAGGGACAGGGGTATGAAAAACTGTTTTTT. The rearrangement uses TRBV2 and TRBJ1-4, with TRBD1 matching over 10 bases. The CDR3 is 15 amino acids. Germline V lookup: CDR1 SNHLY, CDR2 FYNNEI. The V segment lost 3 bases and the J segment 6 bases; nucleotides outside the gene matches: 4.